The clone carrying this T cell receptor beta chain showed up just a few times. The sample belongs to a study of blood T cells in healthy people across ages. Looking at the study overall: About one barcoded beta molecule per two T cells was captured by template switching.

The authors ran a second PCR of about 7 to 11 cycles using a sample-barcoded 5' primer and a J-beta primer mix. Each sample yielded at least 2.5 million CDR3-containing paired-end reads. TCRdb processed the 5' RACE reads anew with MiXCR; each CDR3 protein has one entry. Seen here are 1.2 million to 1.5 million distinct CDR3 sequences, around 55% observed once, and the top ten hold about 6.3%. CDR3 length equals 14 residues. V was shortened by 7 bases and J by 7 bases, with 17 bases between the two germline ends. Germline CDR1 and CDR2: MNHNY and SVGAGI (reference sequence). This TCR derives from a young man in good health. The chain recombines TRBV6-6 with TRBJ2-1; TRBD2 might be the D (5 bases). The source material was blood. Here the CDR3 DNA reads TGTGCCAGCACCCTTACTGACTACATAAATGAGCAGTTCTTC. Its translation is CASTLTDYINEQFF.